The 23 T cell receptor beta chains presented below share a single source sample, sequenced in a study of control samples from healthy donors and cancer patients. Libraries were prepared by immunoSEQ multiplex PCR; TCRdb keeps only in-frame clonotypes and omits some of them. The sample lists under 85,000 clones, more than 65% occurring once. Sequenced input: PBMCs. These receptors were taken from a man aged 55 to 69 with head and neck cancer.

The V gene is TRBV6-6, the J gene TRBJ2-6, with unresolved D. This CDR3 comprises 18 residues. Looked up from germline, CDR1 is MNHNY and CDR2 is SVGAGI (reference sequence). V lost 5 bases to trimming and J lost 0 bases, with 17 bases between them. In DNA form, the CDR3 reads TGTGCCAGCAGTCCCCGAGTATCCAGGAGCTCTGGGGCCAACGTCCTGACTTTC. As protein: CASSPRVSRSSGANVLTF.

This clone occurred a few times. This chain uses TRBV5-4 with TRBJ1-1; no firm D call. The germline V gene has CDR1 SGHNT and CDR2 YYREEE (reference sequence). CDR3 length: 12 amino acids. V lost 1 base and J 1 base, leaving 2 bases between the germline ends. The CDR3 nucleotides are TGTGCCAGCAGCTTGAAGAACACTGAAGCTTTCTTT. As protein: CASSLKNTEAFF.

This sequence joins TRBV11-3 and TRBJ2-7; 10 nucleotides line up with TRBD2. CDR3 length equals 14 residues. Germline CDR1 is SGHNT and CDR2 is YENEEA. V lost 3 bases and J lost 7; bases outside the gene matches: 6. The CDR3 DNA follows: TGTGCCAGCAGCTTCGGAGCGGGAGGGGGGGAGCAGTACTTC. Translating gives CASSFGAGGGEQYF.

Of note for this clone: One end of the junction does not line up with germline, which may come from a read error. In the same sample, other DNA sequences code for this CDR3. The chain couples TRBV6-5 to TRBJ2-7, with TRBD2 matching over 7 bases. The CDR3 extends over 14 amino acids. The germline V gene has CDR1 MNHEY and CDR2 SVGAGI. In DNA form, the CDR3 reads TGTGCCAGCATCTTGGCTAGCGGTACCTACGAGCAATACTTC. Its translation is CASILASGTYEQYF.

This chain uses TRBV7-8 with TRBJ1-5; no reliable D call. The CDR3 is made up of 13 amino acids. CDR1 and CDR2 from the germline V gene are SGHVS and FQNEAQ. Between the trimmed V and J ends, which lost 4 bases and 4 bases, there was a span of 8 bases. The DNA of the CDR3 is TGTGCCAGCAGCTCCGGACTTAATCAGCCCCAGCATTTT. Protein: CASSSGLNQPQHF.

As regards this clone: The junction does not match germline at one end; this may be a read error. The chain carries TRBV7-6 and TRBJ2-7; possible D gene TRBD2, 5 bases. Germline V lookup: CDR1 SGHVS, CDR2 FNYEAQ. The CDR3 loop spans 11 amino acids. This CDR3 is CPRGPTYEQYF. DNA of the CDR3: TGTCCCAGAGGGCCGACCTACGAGCAGTACTTC.

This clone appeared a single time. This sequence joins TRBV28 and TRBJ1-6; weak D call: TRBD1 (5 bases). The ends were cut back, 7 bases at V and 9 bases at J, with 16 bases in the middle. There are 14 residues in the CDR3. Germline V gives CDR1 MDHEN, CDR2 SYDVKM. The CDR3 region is CASNDPGKVSPLHF. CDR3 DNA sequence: TGTGCCAGCAATGATCCAGGGAAGGTTTCACCCCTCCACTTT.

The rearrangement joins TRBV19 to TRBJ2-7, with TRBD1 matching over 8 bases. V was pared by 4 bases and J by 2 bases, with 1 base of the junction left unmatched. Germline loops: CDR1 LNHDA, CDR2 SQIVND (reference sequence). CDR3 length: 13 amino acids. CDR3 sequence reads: CASSTTGAYEQYF. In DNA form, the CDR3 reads TGTGCCAGTAGTACGACAGGGGCCTACGAGCAGTACTTC.

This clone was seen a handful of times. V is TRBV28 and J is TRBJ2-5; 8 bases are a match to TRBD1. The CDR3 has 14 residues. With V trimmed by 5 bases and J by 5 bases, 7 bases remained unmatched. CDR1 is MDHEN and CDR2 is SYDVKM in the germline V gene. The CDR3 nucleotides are TGTGCCAGCAGTCCCCCAGGGGGCGAGGAGACCCAGTACTTC. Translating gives CASSPPGGEETQYF.

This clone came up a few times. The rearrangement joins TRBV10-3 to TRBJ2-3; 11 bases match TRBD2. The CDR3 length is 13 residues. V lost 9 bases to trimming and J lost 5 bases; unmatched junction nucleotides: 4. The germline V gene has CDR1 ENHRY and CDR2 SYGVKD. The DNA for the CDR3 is TGTGCCATTGCTAGCGGGAGGCAAGATACGCAGTATTTT. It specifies CAIASGRQDTQYF.

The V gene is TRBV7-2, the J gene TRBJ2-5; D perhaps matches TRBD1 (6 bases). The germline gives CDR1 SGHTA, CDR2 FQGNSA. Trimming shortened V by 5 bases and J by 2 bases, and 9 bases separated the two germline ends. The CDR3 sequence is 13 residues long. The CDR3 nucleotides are TGTGCCAGCAGCCCTGACAGGCAAGAGACCCAGTACTTC. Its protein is CASSPDRQETQYF.

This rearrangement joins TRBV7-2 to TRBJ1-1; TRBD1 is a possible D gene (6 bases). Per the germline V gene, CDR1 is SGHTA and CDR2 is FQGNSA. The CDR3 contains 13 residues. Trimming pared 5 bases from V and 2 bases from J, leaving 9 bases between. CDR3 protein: CASSQDSNTEAFF. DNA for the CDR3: TGTGCCAGCAGCCAGGACAGTAACACTGAAGCTTTCTTT.

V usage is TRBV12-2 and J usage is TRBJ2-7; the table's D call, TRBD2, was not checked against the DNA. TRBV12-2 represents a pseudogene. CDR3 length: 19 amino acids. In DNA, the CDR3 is TGTGCAAGTCGCTTAGCTACGGGACTAGCGGTCTGGAGGTCCTACGAGCAGTACTTC. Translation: CASRLATGLAVWRSYEQYF.

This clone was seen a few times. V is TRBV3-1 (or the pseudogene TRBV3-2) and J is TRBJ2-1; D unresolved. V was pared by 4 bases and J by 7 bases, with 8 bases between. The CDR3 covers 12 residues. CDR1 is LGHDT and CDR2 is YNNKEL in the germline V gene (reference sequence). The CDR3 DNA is TGTGCCAGCAGCCGGGTGGGGAATGAGCAGTTCTTC. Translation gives CASSRVGNEQFF.

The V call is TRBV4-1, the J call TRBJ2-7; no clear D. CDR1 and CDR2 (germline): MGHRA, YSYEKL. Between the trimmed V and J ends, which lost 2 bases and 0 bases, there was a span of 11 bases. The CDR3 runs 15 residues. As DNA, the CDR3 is TGCGCCAGCAGCCAACGAATAGGAAACTCCTACGAGCAGTACTTC. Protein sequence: CASSQRIGNSYEQYF.

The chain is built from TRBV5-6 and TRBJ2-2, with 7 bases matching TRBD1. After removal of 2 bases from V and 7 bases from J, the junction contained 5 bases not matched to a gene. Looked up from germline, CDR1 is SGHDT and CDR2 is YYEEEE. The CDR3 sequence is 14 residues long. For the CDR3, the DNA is TGTGCCAGCAGCTTCGGACAGGTCCACGGGGAGCTGTTTTTT. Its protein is CASSFGQVHGELFF.

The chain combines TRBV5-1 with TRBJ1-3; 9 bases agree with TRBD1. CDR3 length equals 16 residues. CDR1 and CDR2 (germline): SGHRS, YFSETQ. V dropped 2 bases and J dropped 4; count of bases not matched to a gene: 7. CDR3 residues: CASSLIQGAIGNTIYF. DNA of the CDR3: TGCGCCAGCAGCTTAATACAGGGGGCGATAGGAAACACCATATATTTT.

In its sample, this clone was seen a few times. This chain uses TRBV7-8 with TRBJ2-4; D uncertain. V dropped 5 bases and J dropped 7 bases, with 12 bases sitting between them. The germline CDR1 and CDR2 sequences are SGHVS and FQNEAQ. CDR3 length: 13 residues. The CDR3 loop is CASSEDRRNIQYF. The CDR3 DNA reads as TGTGCCAGCAGCGAAGACCGAAGGAACATTCAGTACTTC.

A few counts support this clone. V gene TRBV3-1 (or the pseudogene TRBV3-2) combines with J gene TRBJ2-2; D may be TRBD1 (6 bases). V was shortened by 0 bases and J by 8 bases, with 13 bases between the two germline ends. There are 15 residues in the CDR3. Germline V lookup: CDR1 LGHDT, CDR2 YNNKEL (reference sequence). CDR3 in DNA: TGTGCCAGCAGCCAAGAGGGCAGGGGCGCGGGGGAGCTGTTTTTT. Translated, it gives CASSQEGRGAGELFF.

The CDR3 region is CATSRQTRGVDIQYF. The CDR3, as DNA: TGTGCCACCAGCCGCCAAACTAGAGGAGTTGACATTCAGTACTTC. This chain joins TRBV15 and TRBJ2-4; D possibly corresponds to TRBD2 (5 bases). Trimming left V 5 bases short and J 8 bases short, with 19 bases between. The length of the CDR3 is 15 residues. Germline assignment: CDR1 LNHNV and CDR2 YYDKDF (reference sequence).

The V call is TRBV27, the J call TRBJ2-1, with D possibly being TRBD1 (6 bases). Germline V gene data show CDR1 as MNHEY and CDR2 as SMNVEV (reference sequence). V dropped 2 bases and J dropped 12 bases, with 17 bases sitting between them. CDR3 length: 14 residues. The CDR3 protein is CASSLGGSYAGQFF. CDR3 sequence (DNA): TGTGCCAGCAGTTTAGGGGGCAGCTATGCGGGGCAGTTCTTC.

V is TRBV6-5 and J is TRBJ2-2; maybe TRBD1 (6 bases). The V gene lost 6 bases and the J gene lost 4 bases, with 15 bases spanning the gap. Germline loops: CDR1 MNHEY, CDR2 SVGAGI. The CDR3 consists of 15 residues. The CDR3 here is CASSSDRFGTGELFF. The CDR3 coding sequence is TGTGCCAGCAGCTCTGACAGGTTTGGCACCGGGGAGCTGTTTTTT.

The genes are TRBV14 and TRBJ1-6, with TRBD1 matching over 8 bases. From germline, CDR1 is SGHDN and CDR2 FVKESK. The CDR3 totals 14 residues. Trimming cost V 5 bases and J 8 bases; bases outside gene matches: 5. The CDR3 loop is CASSYGQGDSPLHF. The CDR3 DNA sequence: TGTGCCAGCAGCTACGGACAGGGTGATTCACCCCTCCACTTT.